This TCR beta chain came from a study of T cell responses to AZD1222 COVID-19 vaccine. Study-level results: Sampling captured repertoires only after the peak T cell response.

Clones were read by immunoSEQ multiplex PCR, and TCRdb kept only the in-frame ones, dropping some. The sample has approximately 150,000 clones; 88% are singletons. The germline V gene encodes CDR1 MDHEN and CDR2 SYDVKM. The CDR3 sequence is 16 residues long. Trimming shortened V by 1 base and J by 12 bases, and 22 bases separated the two germline ends. Of note for this clone: The antigen remains unidentified.

This chain connects TRBV28 to TRBJ2-1; a weak D match, TRBD2 (6 bases). The clonotype comes from an adult who received the MenACWY meningococcal vaccine as a control. The material sequenced was peripheral blood, taken 28 days after the second dose of the MenACWY control vaccine. CDR3 coding DNA: TGTGCCAGCAGTTTATTGATGAAAGGCGGGAAAGATGGGCAGTTCTTC. It translates to CASSLLMKGGKDGQFF.